The 15 T cell receptor beta chains below come from one sample, sequenced in a study of control samples from healthy donors and cancer patients. Generated by immunoSEQ multiplex PCR, the TCRdb table keeps only in-frame clones and is missing some. The data show some 76,000 clones, around 92% seen once. Sequenced: PBMCs. The receptors here all came from a man in his sixties with lung cancer.

V gene TRBV15 combines with J gene TRBJ1-5; TRBD1 agrees at 11 bases. Germline-derived CDR1 and CDR2 are LNHNV and YYDKDF (reference sequence). The V segment lost 0 bases and the J segment 2 bases; nucleotides outside the gene matches: 9. This CDR3 spans 19 amino acids. CDR3 sequence: CATSRDGTGGQVGNQPQHF. CDR3 DNA sequence: TGTGCCACCAGCAGAGACGGGACAGGGGGTCAAGTCGGCAATCAGCCCCAGCATTTT.

The table lists this clone with a few counts. The V and J genes are TRBV6-5 and TRBJ1-2, with D possibly being TRBD1 (5 bases). The V end lost 4 bases, the J end lost 6 bases, and 12 bases lay between the germline ends. Germline V gene data show CDR1 as MNHEY and CDR2 as SVGAGI. The CDR3 spans 13 residues. Here the CDR3 DNA reads TGTGCCAGCAGTTCCCCGGGACGGCATGGCTACACCTTC. Translation gives CASSSPGRHGYTF.

The chain is built from TRBV3-1 (or the pseudogene TRBV3-2) and TRBJ1-6; 8 nucleotides agree with TRBD1. Germline CDR1 and CDR2: LGHDT and YNNKEL (reference sequence). Trimming removed 0 bases from V and 7 bases from J; junction bases left unmatched: 2. The CDR3 covers 15 residues. CDR3 residues: CASSQEDRANSPLHF. DNA for the CDR3: TGTGCCAGCAGCCAAGAGGACAGGGCGAATTCACCCCTCCACTTT.

The rearrangement joins TRBV6-1 to TRBJ1-1; no clear D. V lost 3 bases and J 6 bases, leaving 11 bases between the germline ends. The CDR3 contains 13 residues. Per the germline V gene, CDR1 is MNHNS and CDR2 is SASEGT. CDR3 bases: TGTGCCAGCAGTGAGAAAAGAGTCTCTGAAGCTTTCTTT. This codes for CASSEKRVSEAFF.

J is TRBJ1-5 and V is TRBV30; D may be TRBD1 (5 bases). Germline CDR1 is GTSNPN and CDR2 is SVGIG (reference sequence). This CDR3 has 13 residues. Between the trimmed V and J ends, which lost 4 bases and 7 bases, there was a span of 14 bases. Written as DNA, the CDR3 is TGTGCCTGGAAATTAGGAGGGGAACAGCCCCAGCATTTT. It encodes CAWKLGGEQPQHF.

In DNA, the CDR3 is TGTGCCAGCAGCGTAGCTGTACTTTCTCGGGAGCTGTTTTTT. It encodes CASSVAVLSRELFF. This chain joins TRBV9 and TRBJ2-2; D not certain. Per germline, CDR1 SGDLS and CDR2 YYNGEE. This CDR3 contains 14 residues. Trimming removed 0 bases at V and 9 bases at J, with 12 bases between.

This rearrangement joins TRBV2 to TRBJ2-7, with TRBD1 matching 10 bases. Trimming removed 4 bases from V and 4 bases from J; junction bases left unmatched: 4. Germline CDR1 and CDR2: SNHLY and FYNNEI. CDR3 length equals 14 residues. This CDR3 is CASSGGTGAYEQYF. The CDR3 DNA is TGTGCCAGCAGTGGCGGGACAGGGGCATACGAGCAGTACTTC.

This chain uses TRBV25-1 with TRBJ2-5; 8 bases match TRBD2. V was pared by 9 bases and J by 10 bases, with 16 bases of the junction left unmatched. The CDR3 is made up of 14 amino acids. The germline V gene encodes CDR1 MGHDK and CDR2 SYGVNS. CDR3: CASGGTRESPHQYF. CDR3 DNA: TGTGCCAGTGGCGGGACTAGGGAAAGCCCACACCAGTACTTC.

The genes are TRBV2 and TRBJ2-5, with 7 nucleotides matching TRBD1. V was clipped by 8 bases and J by 4 bases; unmatched bases: 7. This CDR3 contains 13 residues. CDR1 SNHLY and CDR2 FYNNEI come from the germline V gene. The CDR3: CASGSQGVETQYF. The CDR3 DNA reads TGTGCCAGCGGCAGCCAGGGGGTAGAGACCCAGTACTTC.

This chain uses TRBV6-1 with TRBJ2-2; D remains unclear. The CDR3 is made up of 18 amino acids. Germline assignment: CDR1 MNHNS and CDR2 SASEGT. V lost 4 bases and J 6 bases, leaving 24 bases between the germline ends. The CDR3 DNA reads as TGTGCCAGCAGTGGACCCCCCGGCTTGGCAGGAGTCGCCGGGGAGCTGTTTTTT. It yields the protein CASSGPPGLAGVAGELFF.

The count of this clone is one. This rearrangement joins TRBV7-2 to TRBJ1-2; D remains unclear. The germline V and J ends were trimmed by 5 bases and 8 bases, with 18 bases remaining between them. The germline V gene has CDR1 SGHTA and CDR2 FQGNSA. The CDR3 loop spans 14 amino acids. The CDR3 is CASSPSLGGWGYTF. CDR3 DNA sequence: TGTGCCAGCAGCCCAAGTTTAGGTGGTTGGGGCTACACCTTC.

CDR3 loop: CASSLYQGYGYTF. As DNA, the CDR3 is TGTGCCAGCAGCTTATATCAGGGGTATGGCTACACCTTC. The genes are TRBV7-9 and TRBJ1-2, with D tentatively TRBD1 (6 bases). Germline lookup yields CDR1 SEHNR and CDR2 FQNEAQ (reference sequence). The V end lost 2 bases, the J end lost 5 bases, and 9 bases lay between the germline ends. The CDR3 consists of 13 residues. Full variable domain (rest looked up from reference TRBV7-9 and TRBJ1-2): DTGVSQNPRHKITKRGQNVTFRCDPISEHNRLYWYRQTLGQGPEFLTYFQNEAQLEKSRLLSDRFSAERPKGSFSTLEIQRTEQGDSAMYLCASSLYQGYGYTFGSGTRLTVV.

V gene TRBV18 combines with J gene TRBJ1-1; 10 nucleotides match TRBD1. The CDR3 is 14 amino acids. The germline CDR1 and CDR2 sequences are KGHSH and LQKENI. V lost 2 bases to trimming and J lost 8 bases; unmatched junction nucleotides: 5. The CDR3 DNA sequence: TGTGCCAGCTCACCAACGACAGGGGGCCGAGAAGCTTTCTTT. Translation: CASSPTTGGREAFF.

This chain joins TRBV25-1 and TRBJ1-5; D is perhaps TRBD1 (5 bases). Trimming took 6 bases from V and 3 from J, leaving 15 bases between them. The CDR3 consists of 15 residues. The germline V gene has CDR1 MGHDK and CDR2 SYGVNS. The CDR3: CASSPSGGANQPQHF. CDR3 bases: TGTGCCAGCAGCCCCTCAGGAGGGGCCAATCAGCCCCAGCATTTT.

The CDR3 region is CASSLGLAGGEQFF. CDR3 DNA sequence: TGTGCCAGCAGCTTAGGACTAGCGGGGGGAGAGCAGTTCTTC. V and J are TRBV5-4 and TRBJ2-1; the match to TRBD2 covers 14 bases. The CDR3 loop spans 14 amino acids. Trimming at V came to 2 bases and at J to 10 bases, leaving 2 bases not matched to a gene. The germline V gene encodes CDR1 SGHNT and CDR2 YYREEE (reference sequence).